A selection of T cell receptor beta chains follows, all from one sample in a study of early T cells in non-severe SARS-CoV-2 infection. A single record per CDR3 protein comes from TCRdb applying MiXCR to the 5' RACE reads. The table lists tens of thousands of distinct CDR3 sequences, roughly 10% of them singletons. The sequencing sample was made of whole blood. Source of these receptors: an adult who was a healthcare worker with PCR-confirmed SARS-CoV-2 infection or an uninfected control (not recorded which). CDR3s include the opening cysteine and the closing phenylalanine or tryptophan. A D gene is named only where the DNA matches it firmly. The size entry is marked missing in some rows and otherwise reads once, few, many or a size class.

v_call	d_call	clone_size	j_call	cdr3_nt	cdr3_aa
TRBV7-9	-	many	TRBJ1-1	TGTGCCAGCAGCTTAGGCGCCTTGGGCAGACCGAACACTGAAGCTTTCTTT	CASSLGALGRPNTEAFF
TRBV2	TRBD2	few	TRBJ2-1	TGTGCCAGCAGTGGCGGGAGGAGGTACAATGAGCAGTTCTTC	CASSGGRRYNEQFF
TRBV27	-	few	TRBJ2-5	TGTGCCAGCAGTTCAGAGGAGACCCAGTACTTC	CASSSEETQYF
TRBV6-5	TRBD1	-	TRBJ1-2	TGTGCCAGCACGCTTACCGCACAGGGGCGCTATGGCTACACCTTC	CASTLTAQGRYGYTF
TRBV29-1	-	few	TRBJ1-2	TGCAGCGTTGAAGTGACAGGCACTGCTGATGGCTACACCTTC	CSVEVTGTADGYTF
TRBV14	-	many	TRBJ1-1	TGTGCCAGCAGTCCGCAGGAAAACACTGAAGCTTTCTTT	CASSPQENTEAFF
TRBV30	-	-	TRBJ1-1	TGTGCCTGGAGTAGGGGGATGAACACTGAAGCTTTCTTT	CAWSRGMNTEAFF
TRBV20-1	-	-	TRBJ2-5	TGCAGTGCCCCAGCCCGGACTAGGGGGGAGACCCAGTACTTC	CSAPARTRGETQYF
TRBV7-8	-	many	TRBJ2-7	TGTGCCAGCAGCCCAGAATGGGCCCGGAGGGACGAGCAGTACTTC	CASSPEWARRDEQYF
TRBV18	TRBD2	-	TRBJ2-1	TGTGCCAGCTCAATGGGGACTAGCCTGAATGAGCAGTTCTTC	CASSMGTSLNEQFF
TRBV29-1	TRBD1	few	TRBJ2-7	TGCAGCGTTGAAGATCCGGCAGGGGGCACCTACGAGCAGTACTTC	CSVEDPAGGTYEQYF
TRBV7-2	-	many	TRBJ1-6	TGTGCCAGCAGCTATCCGGGGTCCTATAATTCACCCCTCCACTTT	CASSYPGSYNSPLHF
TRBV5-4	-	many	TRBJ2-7	TGTGCCAGCACCCCGGGACCCGGCTACGAGCAGTACTTC	CASTPGPGYEQYF
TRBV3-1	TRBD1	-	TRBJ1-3	TGTGCCAGCAGCCGCTCGCCAGCCGGGACAGGCCCCTCTGGAAACACCATATATTTT	CASSRSPAGTGPSGNTIYF
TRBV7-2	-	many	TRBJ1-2	TGTGCCAGCAGACCCTACACAGGGAACTATGGCTACACCTTC	CASRPYTGNYGYTF
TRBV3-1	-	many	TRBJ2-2	TGTGCCAGCAGTGGGAGGGGGCGGACCGGGGAGCTGTTTTTT	CASSGRGRTGELFF
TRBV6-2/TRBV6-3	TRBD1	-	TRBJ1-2	TGTGCCAGCAGGAGGACAGGGGAAGTGGGGAGCTACACCTTC	CASRRTGEVGSYTF
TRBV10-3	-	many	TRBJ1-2	TGTGCCATCACCCGGCAGGGCGTTAACTATGGCTACACCTTC	CAITRQGVNYGYTF
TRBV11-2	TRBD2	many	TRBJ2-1	TGTGCCAGCAGCCGGACTAGCGGGGACAATGAGCAGTTCTTC	CASSRTSGDNEQFF
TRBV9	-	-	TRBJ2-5	TGTGCCAGCAGCGTCGGACTTGACCTAGAGACCCAGTACTTC	CASSVGLDLETQYF
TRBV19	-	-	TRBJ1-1	TGTGCCAGTAGTATGGACCTAAACACTGAAGCTTTCTTT	CASSMDLNTEAFF
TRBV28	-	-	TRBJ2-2	TGTGCCAGCAGTTCTCGGCCGCCCGGGGAGCTGTTTTTT	CASSSRPPGELFF
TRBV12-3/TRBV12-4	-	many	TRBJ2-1	TGTGCCAGCAGTTTATCGCTTAGTCAGTATGAGCAGTTCTTC	CASSLSLSQYEQFF
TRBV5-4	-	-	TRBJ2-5	TGTGCCAGCAGCCGCCAACAGGGAACCCAAGAGACCCAGTACTTC	CASSRQQGTQETQYF
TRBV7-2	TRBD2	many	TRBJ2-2	TGTGCCAGCAGCCGACAGCGGGAGGCCGGGGAGCTGTTTTTT	CASSRQREAGELFF
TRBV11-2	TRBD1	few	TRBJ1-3	TGTGCCAGCAACCATCTCGGAGGGACAGGGGGCACGCTAGGTCTCTCTGGAAACACCATATATTTT	CASNHLGGTGGTLGLSGNTIYF
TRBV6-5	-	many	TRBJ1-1	TGTGCCAGCAGCTGGGTAGAAGGGTTCTTT	CASSWVEGFF
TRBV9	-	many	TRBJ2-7	TGTGCCAGCAGCGTAGGCGGCGGCCTCTCCTACGAGCAGTACTTC	CASSVGGGLSYEQYF
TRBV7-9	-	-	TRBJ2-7	TGTGCCAGCAGCTTGGGACTGGGCACCTACGAGCAGTACTTC	CASSLGLGTYEQYF
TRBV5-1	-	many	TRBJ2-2	TGCGCCAGCAGCCTACAGCTTACGACCGGGGAGCTGTTTTTT	CASSLQLTTGELFF
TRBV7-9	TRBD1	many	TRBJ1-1	TGTGCCAGCAGCCCCGTTTACGGACAGGGTCTTGCGGGGGCTTTCTTT	CASSPVYGQGLAGAFF
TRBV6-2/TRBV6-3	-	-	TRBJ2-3	TGTGCCAGCAGCGACCGGCCAAGCGGTACGCAGTATTTT	CASSDRPSGTQYF
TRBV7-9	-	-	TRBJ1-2	TGTGCCAGCAGCTTAGAAGGAGGGAATGGCTACACCTTC	CASSLEGGNGYTF
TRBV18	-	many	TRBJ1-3	TGTGCCAGCTCACCAGATTCCGGAAACACCATATATTTT	CASSPDSGNTIYF
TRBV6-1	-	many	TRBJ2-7	TGTGCCAGCAGTGGGTCTCTGCGGGTTGATTACGAGCAGTACTTC	CASSGSLRVDYEQYF
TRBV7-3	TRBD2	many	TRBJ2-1	TGTGCCAGCAGCCTCAGCGGGGGCCTAGACAATGAGCAGTTCTTC	CASSLSGGLDNEQFF
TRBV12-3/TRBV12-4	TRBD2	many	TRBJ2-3	TGTGCCAGCAGACTAGCGGGAGGCATGGGCACAGATACGCAGTATTTT	CASRLAGGMGTDTQYF
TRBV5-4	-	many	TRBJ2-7	TGTGCCAGCAGCCGGAAACTAGGTTCCTACGAGCAGTACTTC	CASSRKLGSYEQYF
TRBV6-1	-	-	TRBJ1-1	TGTGCCAGCTCGGAGGGGGGAACTGAAGCTTTCTTT	CASSEGGTEAFF
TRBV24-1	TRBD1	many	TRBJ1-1	TGTGCCACCAGGGACAGGGGCTACACTGAAGCTTTCTTT	CATRDRGYTEAFF
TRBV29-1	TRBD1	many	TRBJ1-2	TGCAGCGTGACAGGGAGCGACTATGGCTACACCTTC	CSVTGSDYGYTF
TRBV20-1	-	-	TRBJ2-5	TGCAGTGCTAGACCGCGTCAATGGCCCCAAGAGACCCAGTACTTC	CSARPRQWPQETQYF
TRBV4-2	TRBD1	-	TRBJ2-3	TGTGCCAGCAGCCAGTCACAGGGGGCCCGCACAGATACGCAGTATTTT	CASSQSQGARTDTQYF
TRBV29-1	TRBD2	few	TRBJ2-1	TGCAGCGGGGGCTCTATGGGAGGGGATGAGCAGTTCTTC	CSGGSMGGDEQFF
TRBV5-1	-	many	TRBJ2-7	TGCGCCAGCAGGGCCCTCCCAGCCCGGAGCTCCTACGAGCAGTACTTC	CASRALPARSSYEQYF
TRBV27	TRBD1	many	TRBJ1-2	TGTGCCAGCAGTCCGGGACAGGGGATGGGTTATGGCTACACCTTC	CASSPGQGMGYGYTF
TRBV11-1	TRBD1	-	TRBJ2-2	TGTGCCAGCAGCCAGGGACAGGCGGTCGGGGAGCTGTTTTTT	CASSQGQAVGELFF
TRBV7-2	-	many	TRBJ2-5	TGTGCCAGCACCGTTCTTGGAAGCATTTCAGAGACCCAGTACTTC	CASTVLGSISETQYF
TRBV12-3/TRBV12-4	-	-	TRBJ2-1	TGTGCCAGCAGTTTTCTGCCCGGGTCGAAATCTCCCAATGAGCAGTTCTTC	CASSFLPGSKSPNEQFF
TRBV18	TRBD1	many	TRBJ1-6	TGTGCCAGCTCACCGGGACAGACTGAGAATTCACCCCTCCACTTT	CASSPGQTENSPLHF
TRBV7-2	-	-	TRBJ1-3	TGTGCCAGCAGCCAGTTACAGGGTTACTCTGGAAACACCATATATTTT	CASSQLQGYSGNTIYF
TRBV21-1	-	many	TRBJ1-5	TGTGCCAGCAGCAAACCCGGGGACAGGGGTAACGGGGGCAATCAGCCCCAGCATTTT	CASSKPGDRGNGGNQPQHF
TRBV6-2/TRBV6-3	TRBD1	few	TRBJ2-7	TGTGCCAGCAGGCCATCGACAGGGTACACCTACGAGCAGTACTTC	CASRPSTGYTYEQYF
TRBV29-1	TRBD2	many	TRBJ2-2	TGCAGCGCCCACGGGGGGGTAACCCCCGGGGAGCTGTTTTTT	CSAHGGVTPGELFF
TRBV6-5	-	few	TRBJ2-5	TGTGCCAGCAGCCCCGGCAGGGATGAGACCCAGTACTTC	CASSPGRDETQYF